The source of this T cell receptor beta chain is a study of cytomegalovirus exposure and HLA in healthy donors. This clone turned up a few times. Its antigen is undetermined. Study-level findings and limits: Associated with cytomegalovirus, according to the listing, were some 150 TCR beta chains.

This CDR3 spans 13 amino acids. V was cut by 6 bases and J by 4 bases, with 12 bases left in between. Germline V gene sequence: CDR1 MDHEN, CDR2 SYDVKM. PCR amplification relied on 60 Vbeta primers (plus 13 Jbeta primers). Some clones are missing from TCRdb's copy, which holds only in-frame ones; the method was immunoSEQ multiplex PCR. Of some 65,000 clones listed, approximately 71% are singletons. At the time of sampling, donors were nominally healthy, though unrecorded immune exposures were likely. Sequencing was carried out using PBMCs. The TCR was taken from a man in his fifties in good health and CMV-seropositive. This chain joins TRBV28 and TRBJ1-2; maybe TRBD1 (5 bases). CDR3 nucleotides: TGTGCCAGCAGCGTAGACAGCCTCTATGGCTACACCTTC. This gives the protein CASSVDSLYGYTF.